The T cell receptor (beta chain) under discussion was sequenced for a study of T cells in Graves' hyperthyroidism and ophthalmopathy (dated by TCRdb to between 2017 and 2020). About the full investigation: Peripheral blood samples were taken at initial diagnosis, before any treatment was given. In about 6 Graves' hyperthyroidism patients, the study also compared T-cell repertoires from thyroid tissue with T-cell repertoires from blood. Once sampling was done, hyperthyroidism patients were given methimazole at a starting dose of 30 mg daily, whereas ophthalmopathy patients were given high-dose intravenous methylprednisolone. The 95 to 100 discovery patients were divided at random into training and test sets in a 7:3 ratio. To identify distinguishing TCR V-J signatures, a discovery cohort of 100 or so patients was used, comprising roughly 45 with Graves' ophthalmopathy and 57 with stable Graves' hyperthyroidism. The paper reports TCR Vbeta CDR3 sequencing of approximately 140 peripheral blood samples: around 45 ophthalmopathy, some 80 hyperthyroidism and roughly 17 progressor patients. An independent validation cohort of some 18 hyperthyroidism patients and 17 patients who later progressed to ophthalmopathy tested prospective prediction of ophthalmopathy. Findings and caveats that apply to the study as a whole: No statistical method was used to set the sample size in advance, and investigators knew the group allocation. Blood samples also contained most of the expanded thyroid clonotypes (frequency above 0.001), which suggests that blood repertoires may reflect thyroid immune responses. In validation, progression to ophthalmopathy was predicted by the model with around 70% sensitivity and nearly 75% specificity, a median of roughly 6.4 months before onset. A 13 V-J signature model separated ophthalmopathy from stable hyperthyroidism, with roughly 88% sensitivity and roughly 81% specificity in cross-validation and 80%/75% in testing.

A patient counted as having stable Graves' hyperthyroidism if no progression to ophthalmopathy occurred over 18 months of follow-up. Hyperthyroidism patients were aged 18 to 65 years and newly diagnosed, with disease duration of less than 2 months. Any patient with an uncontrolled infection, another autoimmune disease, pregnancy or lactation was excluded. Diagnoses were based on clinical symptoms, serum thyroxine and TRAb, thyroid ultrasound and orbital computed tomography. PBMCs were isolated from more than 9 ml of fresh peripheral blood by Ficoll-Paque density gradient centrifugation. Total RNA was extracted with Trizol reagent, and quality was checked on an Agilent 2100 Bioanalyzer. The TCR beta CDR3 regions were amplified from the RNA transcripts. For the first round of RT-PCR on the TCR CDR3, the HTBI primer set was used together with the Qiagen OneStep RT-PCR kit. Libraries were constructed in a second round of multiplex PCR, after which size selection and purification were carried out. The libraries were sequenced on an Illumina HiSeq2000 using paired-end 100 bp reads. The study's own analysis went as follows. Raw data were processed with SOAPnuke, discarding reads with adapters, uncalled bases, mean Phred below 15, or no exact constant-primer or identifier match. COPE v1.2.5 was used to merge high-quality paired reads, and clonotypes were defined as unique nucleotide sequences. Clonotypes were aligned to IMGT TRBV, TRBD and TRBJ reference segments using MiTCR v1.1. Only V-J combinations with frequency above 0.0001, covering 99% to 99.2% of repertoires, were analysed. A TCS score was defined as the ratio between F50 (clonal expansion) and ExV (chaos), using BLOSUM62-based TCRdist between CDR3 peptides within each V-J. Welch's t-statistics and random forest reduced just over 500 V-J features to roughly 13, which were used in a naive Bayes classifier (R e1071). TCRdb itself trimmed the public reads at Q25 with fastp, ran MiXCR and retained productive beta chains. CDR3 protein sequences are deduplicated, and each keeps its most common genes and DNA. It is TCRdb's table, rather than the study itself, that gives the V and J calls and clone size. Counted in this sample were about 420,000 distinct CDR3 sequences; less than 20% of them appeared once. The ten most abundant clones make up 7.5% to 8% of the sample.

Regarding this clonotype: The antigen it binds to is not known. No base-level quality is on record; no much larger clone is a single base apart.

This receptor was taken from a woman between 18 and 29 years old with Graves' hyperthyroidism. Sequencing was done on a sample of blood.

Here the CDR3 is given as CASRLQQSNSPLHF. The DNA is TGTGCCAGTAGGCTTCAACAGAGCAATTCACCCCTCCACTTT. The chain couples TRBV19 to TRBJ1-6; the D gene assignment is ambiguous. CDR1 and CDR2, looked up from the germline V gene (reference sequence), are LNHDA and SQIVND. The CDR3 runs 14 residues from the cysteine to the phenylalanine. Kept here is only the CDR3 DNA, which spans 42 bases and is read in frame from base 1. V and J are truncated by 6 bases and 7 bases respectively, leaving an intervening sequence of 13 bases.